Sequencing of this T cell receptor beta chain was carried out in a study of blood T cell repertoires in COVID-19. Study at large: From T cells, B-cell-depleted T cells, or PBMCs came the material, which was cDNA or gDNA.

V lost 10 bases and J lost 3; bases outside the gene matches: 7. The V gene's germline CDR1 is SGHNT and CDR2 YYREEE (reference sequence). The length of the CDR3 is 14 residues. Living in 24 US areas, the participants were between roughly 18 and 89 years of age. TCRdb's copy holds only in-frame clones and misses some; the assay was immunoSEQ multiplex PCR. The sample lists 300,000 to 400,000 clones; around nine tenths were seen once. This receptor was taken from a man aged 60 to 69 who had recovered from COVID-19. The V gene is TRBV5-4, the J gene TRBJ2-2, with 9 positions matching TRBD2. Material for sequencing was PBMCs or T cells enriched from blood (not recorded which). This chain's CDR3 is CAFSGGKDTGELFF. In DNA form, the CDR3 reads TGTGCCTTTAGCGGGGGCAAGGACACCGGGGAGCTGTTTTTT.